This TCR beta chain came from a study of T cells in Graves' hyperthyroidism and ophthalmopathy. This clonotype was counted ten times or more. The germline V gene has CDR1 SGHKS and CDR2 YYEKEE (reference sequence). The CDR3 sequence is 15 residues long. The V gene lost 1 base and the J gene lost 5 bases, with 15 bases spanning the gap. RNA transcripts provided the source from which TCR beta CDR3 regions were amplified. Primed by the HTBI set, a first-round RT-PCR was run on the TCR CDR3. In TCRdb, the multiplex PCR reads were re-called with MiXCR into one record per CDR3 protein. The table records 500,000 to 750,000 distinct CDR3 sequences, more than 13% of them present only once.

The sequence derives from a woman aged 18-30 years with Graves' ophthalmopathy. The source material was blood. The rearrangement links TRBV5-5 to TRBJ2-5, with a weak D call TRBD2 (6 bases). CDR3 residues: CASSLWSREGETQYF. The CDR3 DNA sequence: TGTGCCAGCAGCTTGTGGTCGCGGGAAGGGGAGACCCAGTACTTC.